This TCR beta chain was sequenced during a study of cytomegalovirus exposure and HLA in healthy donors. Notes on the study in general: Cytomegalovirus-associated TCR beta chains were listed, numbering 150 to 200. Researchers reported that three CMV-associated chains were confirmed in vitro as CMV antigen-specific.

For this clone: What it recognizes is unknown.

Some clones are missing from TCRdb's copy, which holds only in-frame ones; the method was immunoSEQ multiplex PCR. The data contain approximately 46,000 clones, approximately 90% of them singletons. Germline CDR1 and CDR2: SGHRS and YFSETQ. V lost 1 base and J lost 5, with 6 bases in between. This CDR3 has 12 amino acids. The receptor was isolated from a man between 18 and 29 years old in good health and CMV-seronegative. What was sequenced was PBMCs. This chain joins TRBV5-1 and TRBJ2-5; D ambiguous. CDR3 loop: CASSLTGETQYF. DNA of the CDR3: TGCGCCAGCAGCTTGACCGGGGAGACCCAGTACTTC. Based on the CDR3 plus reference TRBV5-1 and TRBJ2-5, the full variable domain is KAGVTQTPRYLIKTRGQQVTLSCSPISGHRSVSWYQQTPGQGLQFLFEYFSETQRNKGNFPGRFSGRQFSNSRSEMNVSTLELGDSALYLCASSLTGETQYFGPGTRLLVL.